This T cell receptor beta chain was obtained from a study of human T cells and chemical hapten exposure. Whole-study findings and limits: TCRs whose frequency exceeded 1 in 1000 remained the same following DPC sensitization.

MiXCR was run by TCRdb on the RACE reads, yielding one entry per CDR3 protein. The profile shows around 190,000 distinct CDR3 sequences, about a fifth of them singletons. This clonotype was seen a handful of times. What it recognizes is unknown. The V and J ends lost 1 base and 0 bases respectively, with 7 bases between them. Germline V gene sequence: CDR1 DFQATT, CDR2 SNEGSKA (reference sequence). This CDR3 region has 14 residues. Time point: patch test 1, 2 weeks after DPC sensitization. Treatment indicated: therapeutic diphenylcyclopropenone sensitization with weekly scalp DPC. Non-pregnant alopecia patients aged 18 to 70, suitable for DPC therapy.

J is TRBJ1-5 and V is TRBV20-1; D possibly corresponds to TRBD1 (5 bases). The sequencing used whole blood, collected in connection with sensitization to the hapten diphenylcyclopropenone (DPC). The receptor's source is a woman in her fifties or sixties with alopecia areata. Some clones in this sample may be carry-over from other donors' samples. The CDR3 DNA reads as TGCAGTGCTAGAGCAGGGAGTAGCAATCAGCCCCAGCATTTT. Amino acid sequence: CSARAGSSNQPQHF.